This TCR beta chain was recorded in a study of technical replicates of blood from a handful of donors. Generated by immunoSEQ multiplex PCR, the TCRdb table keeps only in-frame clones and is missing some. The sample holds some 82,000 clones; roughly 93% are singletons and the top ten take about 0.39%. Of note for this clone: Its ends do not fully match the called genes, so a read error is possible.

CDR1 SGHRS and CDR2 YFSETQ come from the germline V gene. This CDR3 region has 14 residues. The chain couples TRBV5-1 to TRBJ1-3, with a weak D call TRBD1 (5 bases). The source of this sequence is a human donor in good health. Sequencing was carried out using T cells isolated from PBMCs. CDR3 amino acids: CASSTRVSGDTIYF. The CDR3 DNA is TGCGCCAGCAGCACCAGGGTATCTGGAGACACCATATATTTT.